Listed below are T cell receptor beta chains from one sample, sequenced in a study of cytotoxic CD8 clonotypes in ibrutinib-treated CLL. Here immunoSEQ multiplex PCR was the method, and the copy in TCRdb shows in-frame clones only, minus some. The sample carries around 330,000 clones, over 55% recorded once. The sample was PBMCs, taken after 36 months of ibrutinib treatment. The receptors come from a human donor with chronic lymphocytic leukemia. The CDR3 runs from the conserved cysteine through the conserved F or W. Each record gives: V gene, CDR3 length, D gene, clone size, J gene, CDR3 DNA, CDR3 protein. D genes are given only for firm matches. Where a row states a size, it is once, few, many or the class of an expanded clone; other rows omit it.

>TRBV7-9|12|.|.|TRBJ1-2
TGTGCCAGCAGAAAAGGACCTTATGGCTACACCTTC
CASRKGPYGYTF
>TRBV25-1|11|.|.|TRBJ1-2
TGTGCCAGCTCCAGGATCTATGGCTACACCTTC
CASSRIYGYTF
>TRBV5-4|14|.|.|TRBJ1-1
TGTGCCAGCAGCTTGGAGGGATTCGGGACTGAAGCTTTCTTT
CASSLEGFGTEAFF
>TRBV6-5|16|TRBD1|.|TRBJ1-3
TGTGCCAGCAGTTCACCGCGACAGGGTTGGGGAAACACCATATATTTT
CASSSPRQGWGNTIYF
>TRBV7-6|18|TRBD1|.|TRBJ1-5
TGTGCCAGCAGCCTGTTGGGACAGGGGAGTTTAGTTAGTCAGCCCCAGCATTTT
CASSLLGQGSLVSQPQHF
>TRBV4-1|17|TRBD1|few|TRBJ2-3
TGCGCCAGCAGCCGCCTAGCCTTGGGACAGGGGGACGATACGCAGTATTTT
CASSRLALGQGDDTQYF
>TRBV5-1|14|TRBD1|.|TRBJ2-5
TGCGCCAGCAGCCTACGGGACAGCCAAGAGACCCAGTACTTC
CASSLRDSQETQYF
>TRBV14|15|TRBD2|.|TRBJ2-3
TGTGCCAGCAGCCTCTGGACTAGCGGCACAGATACGCAGTATTTT
CASSLWTSGTDTQYF
>TRBV28|15|.|once|TRBJ2-4
TGTGCCAGCAGTTTAAACGGGATAGCCAAAAACATTCAGTACTTC
CASSLNGIAKNIQYF
>TRBV18|13|.|once|TRBJ1-2
TGTGCCAGCTCACTCCAGACAGCCTATGGCTACACCTTC
CASSLQTAYGYTF
>TRBV2|16|TRBD1|once|TRBJ2-2
TGTGCCAGCAGTCTAACCAGGGGGCGCGCCACCGGGGAGCTGTTTTTT
CASSLTRGRATGELFF
>TRBV18|13|.|.|TRBJ2-5
TGTGCCAGCTCACCACCGTCAGAAGAGACCCAGTACTTC
CASSPPSEETQYF
>TRBV28|13|TRBD1|.|TRBJ1-5
TGTGCCAGCAGTTCGGACAGGGTCCAGCCCCAGCATTTT
CASSSDRVQPQHF
>TRBV4-2|18|.|.|TRBJ1-2
TGTGCCAGCAGCCAAGCGAGGTGGCAGGGTCTACTACTATTTGGCTACACCTTC
CASSQARWQGLLLFGYTF
>TRBV6-1|11|.|.|TRBJ2-7
TGTGCCAGCCTGAGGGGGTACGAGCAGTACTTC
CASLRGYEQYF
>TRBV5-1|13|TRBD1|.|TRBJ1-2
TGCGCCAGCGGCGAGGAGGGGGCGTTTGGCTACACCTTC
CASGEEGAFGYTF
>TRBV5-6|16|TRBD2|.|TRBJ2-1
TGTGCCAGCAGCCGTCCCGGGACTACCTTTTACAATGAGCAGTTCTTC
CASSRPGTTFYNEQFF
>TRBV7-7|15|TRBD1|.|TRBJ2-1
TGTGCCAGCAGCTTGGACAGGGGGCTCGGGAATGAGCAGTTCTTC
CASSLDRGLGNEQFF
>TRBV27|15|TRBD2|once|TRBJ2-3
TGTGCCAGCAGTTTAGGGACTAGCAAGGCAGATACGCAGTATTTT
CASSLGTSKADTQYF